This entry lists 4 T cell receptor beta chains sequenced from one sample in a study of blood T cell repertoires in COVID-19. Profiled with immunoSEQ multiplex PCR; TCRdb holds only in-frame clones, not every one. Among some 220,000 clones listed, 80% to 85% were seen once. The sample taken for sequencing was peripheral blood. Every receptor here comes from a woman aged 55-75 years with acute or convalescent COVID-19.

The chain combines TRBV28 with TRBJ1-3; D call uncertain. The CDR3 is made up of 11 amino acids. Trimming cost V 2 bases and J 9 bases, with 5 bases left between them. In germline, CDR1 is MDHEN, CDR2 SYDVKM. The CDR3: CASSLGATIYF. For the CDR3, the DNA is TGTGCCAGCAGTTTAGGAGCCACCATATATTTT.

V and J are TRBV28 and TRBJ1-5; no reliable D call. The ends were cut back, 2 bases at V and 3 bases at J, with 5 bases in the middle. Germline CDR1 and CDR2: MDHEN and SYDVKM. The CDR3 contains 13 residues. CDR3 sequence: CASSLGPNQPQHF. The CDR3 DNA reads TGTGCCAGCAGTTTAGGGCCCAATCAGCCCCAGCATTTT.

The CDR3 nucleotides are TGTGCCAGCAGTGCCGGCGCGGGGTATGGCTACACCTTC. This gives the protein CASSAGAGYGYTF. The chain combines TRBV25-1 with TRBJ1-2; D call uncertain. V was trimmed by 4 bases and J by 5 bases, leaving 11 bases between them. There are 13 residues in the CDR3. The germline V gene has CDR1 MGHDK and CDR2 SYGVNS.

This clone was detected only a few times. This rearrangement joins TRBV5-4 to TRBJ1-4; 7 bases match TRBD1. The V gene end was trimmed by 4 bases and the J gene end by 5 bases; junction bases not matched to a gene: 8. The length of the CDR3 is 15 residues. Germline V gene sequence: CDR1 SGHNT, CDR2 YYREEE (reference sequence). The CDR3, as DNA: TGTGCCAGCAGCCTGAACAGGGGTGAAAATGAAAAACTGTTTTTT. Protein: CASSLNRGENEKLFF.